This T cell receptor (beta chain) was identified in a study of T-cell memory formation after mild COVID-19 (dated by TCRdb to the early 2020s). For the study in its entirety: Most TCR sequence clusters were specific to one of the two donors. The cohort was made up of two young adult volunteers, one female and one male, who were previously healthy. In a couple of donors, T-cell clones that expanded and contracted after mild COVID-19 were followed by sequencing TCRalpha and TCRbeta repertoires longitudinally. General study outcomes and caveats: Only two mild cases were covered in the study, and larger cohorts including severe cases with pre-infection samples were considered necessary. SARS-CoV-2 specificity of the second-wave clones peaking on day 37 was not confirmed. Some responding clones were found in pre-infection memory, which suggests that pre-existing cross-reactive memory T cells took part in the SARS-CoV-2 response. Balanced CD4/CD8 phenotypes were observed for clones contracting from day 15 to 85, whereas a bias towards CD4+ was observed for a second wave of clones expanding from day 15 to 37. Contracting CD4+ clones appeared mostly in the CM and EM memory subsets, whereas CD8+ clones were enriched in EMRA.

CDR1 DFQATT and CDR2 SNEGSKA were looked up in the germline V gene (reference sequence). Trimming costs V 5 bases and J 6 bases, and their ends lie 16 bases apart. The CDR3, cysteine through phenylalanine, is 13 amino acids long. The only DNA kept is the CDR3, 39 bases in frame from the first base. Ficoll-Paque density gradient centrifugation was used to isolate PBMCs. This clonotype was recorded at least ten times. Which antigen it targets is not known. There are no base qualities to consult, and no much larger clone falls within one base. The data were produced on an Illumina NovaSeq 6000. cDNA libraries for TCRalpha and TCRbeta were prepared by 5'RACE using constant-segment primers, with sample barcodes and unique molecular identifiers added. Trizol reagent was used to extract RNA from every sample. Libraries were amplified in two PCR steps, with a second sample barcode and Illumina TruSeq adapters added in the second step. Sequencing of the libraries was done on an Illumina NovaSeq, producing 2 x 150 bp paired-end reads. For the original study's pipeline: Reads were demultiplexed and collapsed into UMI-guided consensus sequences with migec v1.2.7. With mixcr v2.1.11, UMI consensuses were aligned to TRA and TRB V and J templates and assembled into clonotypes. Expanded or contracted clonotypes were those called significant by both edgeR and NoisET, with noise models trained on biological replicates. For edgeR calls, the thresholds were a false discovery rate-adjusted p below 0.01 and a log2 fold-change of 1. PCA with hierarchical clustering of max-normalized trajectories of the 1000 most abundant clonotypes was used as exploratory dynamics analysis. Separately sequenced CD4+ and CD8+ repertoires were used to assign a CD4 or CD8 phenotype to each responding clone. Using fastp at Q25 and MiXCR, TCRdb reprocessed the public reads and kept productive beta chains. Duplicate CDR3 protein sequences are folded into a single record with the most common DNA and genes. TCRdb's processing, not the study's, gives the V and J calls here. Counted in this sample were some 120,000 distinct CDR3 sequences; about 15% of them appeared once. Approximately 5.5% of the sample lies in the top ten.

Material: PBMCs or a T cell subset sorted from them (not recorded which). The chain joins TRBV20-1 to TRBJ1-2, with TRBD1 as a weak D call on 5 bases. This TCR derives from a man between 18 and 29 years old who had mild COVID-19 (a few samples of this study predate the infection). The sample titles of this study are shuffled in the database, so cell type and time point are left out; the donor was told from shared clones. The CDR3 is CSAVRVDINGYTF. The nucleotides are TGCAGTGCTGTCAGGGTTGACATTAATGGCTACACCTTC.